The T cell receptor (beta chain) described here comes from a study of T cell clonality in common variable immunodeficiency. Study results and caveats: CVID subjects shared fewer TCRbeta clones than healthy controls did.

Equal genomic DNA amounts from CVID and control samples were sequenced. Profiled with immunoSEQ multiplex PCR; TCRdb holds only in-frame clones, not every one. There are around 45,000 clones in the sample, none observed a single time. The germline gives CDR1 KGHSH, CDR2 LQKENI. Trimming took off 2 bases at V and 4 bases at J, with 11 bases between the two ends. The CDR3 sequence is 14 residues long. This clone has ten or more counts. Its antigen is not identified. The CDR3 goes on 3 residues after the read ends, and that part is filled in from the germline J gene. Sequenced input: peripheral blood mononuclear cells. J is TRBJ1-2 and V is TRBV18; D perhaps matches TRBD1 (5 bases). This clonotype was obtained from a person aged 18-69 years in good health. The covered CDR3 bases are TGTGCCAGCTCACCAGCCCTCGACAGCTATGGC. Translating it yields CASSPALDSYG. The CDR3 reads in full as CASSPALDSYGYTF.